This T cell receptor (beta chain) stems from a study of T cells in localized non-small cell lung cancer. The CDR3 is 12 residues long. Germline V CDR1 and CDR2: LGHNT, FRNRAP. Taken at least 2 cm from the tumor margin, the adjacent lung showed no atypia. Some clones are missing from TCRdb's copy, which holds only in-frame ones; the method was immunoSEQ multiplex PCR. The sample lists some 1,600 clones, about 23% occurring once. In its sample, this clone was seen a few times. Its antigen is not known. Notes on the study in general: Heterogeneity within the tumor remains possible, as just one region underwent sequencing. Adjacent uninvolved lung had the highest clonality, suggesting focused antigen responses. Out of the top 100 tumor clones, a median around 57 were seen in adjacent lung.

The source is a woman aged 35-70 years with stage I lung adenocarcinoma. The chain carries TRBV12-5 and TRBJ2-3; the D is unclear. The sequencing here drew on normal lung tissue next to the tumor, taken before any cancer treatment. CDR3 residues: CATAWGTDTQYF. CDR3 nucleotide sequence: TGTGCCACTGCGTGGGGAACAGATACGCAGTATTTT.